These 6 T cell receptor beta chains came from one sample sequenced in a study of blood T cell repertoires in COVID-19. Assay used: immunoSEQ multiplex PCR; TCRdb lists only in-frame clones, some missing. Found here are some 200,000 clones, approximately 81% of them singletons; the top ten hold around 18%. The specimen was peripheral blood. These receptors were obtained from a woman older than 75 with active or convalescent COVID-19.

CDR3 sequence reads: CAISTANSYNSPLHF. In nucleotides, the CDR3 is TGTGCCATCAGTACAGCAAACTCCTATAATTCACCCCTCCACTTT. The chain uses TRBV10-3 and TRBJ1-6; D is unresolved. Trimming removed 5 bases from V and 0 bases from J, with 8 bases in between. This CDR3 spans 15 amino acids. CDR1 is ENHRY and CDR2 is SYGVKD in the germline V gene.

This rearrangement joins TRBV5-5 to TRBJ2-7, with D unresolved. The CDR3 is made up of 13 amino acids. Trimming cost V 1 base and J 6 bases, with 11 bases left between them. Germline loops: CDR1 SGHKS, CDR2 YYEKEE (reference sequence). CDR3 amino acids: CASSLRVLLEQYF. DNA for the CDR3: TGTGCCAGCAGCTTGCGGGTTCTCCTCGAGCAGTACTTC.

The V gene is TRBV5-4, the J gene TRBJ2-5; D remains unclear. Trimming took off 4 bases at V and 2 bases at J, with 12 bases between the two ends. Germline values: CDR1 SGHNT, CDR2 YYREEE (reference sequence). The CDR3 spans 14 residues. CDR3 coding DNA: TGTGCCAGCAGCCTGGAAATTTCACAAGAGACCCAGTACTTC. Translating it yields CASSLEISQETQYF.

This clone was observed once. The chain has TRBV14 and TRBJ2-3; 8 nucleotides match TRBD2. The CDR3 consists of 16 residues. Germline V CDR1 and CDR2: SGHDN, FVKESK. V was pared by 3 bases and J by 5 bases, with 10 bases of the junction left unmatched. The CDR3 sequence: CASSQMVGLAVDTQYF. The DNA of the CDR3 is TGTGCCAGCAGCCAGATGGTTGGACTAGCTGTAGATACGCAGTATTTT.

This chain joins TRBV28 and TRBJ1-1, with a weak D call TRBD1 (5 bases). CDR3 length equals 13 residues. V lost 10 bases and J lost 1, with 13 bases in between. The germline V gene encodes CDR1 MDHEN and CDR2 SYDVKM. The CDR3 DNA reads TGTGCCACCAGCCTCAGGGAGAACACTGAAGCTTTCTTT. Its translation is CATSLRENTEAFF.

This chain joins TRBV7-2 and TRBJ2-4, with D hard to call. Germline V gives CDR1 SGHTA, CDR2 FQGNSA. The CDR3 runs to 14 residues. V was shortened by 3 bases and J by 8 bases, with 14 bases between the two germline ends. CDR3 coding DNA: TGTGCCAGCAGCTTGGGTGGCAGACTGGACATTCAGTACTTC. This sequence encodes CASSLGGRLDIQYF.